This T cell receptor beta chain stems from a study of T-cell reconstitution after alpha-beta-depleted transplantation in children. Study observations and caveats: Some patients showed high day-60 TCRbeta diversity, which derived from surviving recipient T cells and thymic progenitors. Several hundred graft clones that had expanded were reportedly the source of alpha-beta T cells about two months after transplant. Among T cells one year after transplant, newly produced cells accounted for most counts and diversity.

For this clonotype: The antigen is unknown.

The CDR3 is 15 amino acids. Germline V gene sequence: CDR1 SGHRS, CDR2 YFSETQ. Trimming removed 3 bases from V and 3 bases from J, with 15 bases in between. Unique molecular identifiers were used to barcode this TCRbeta library. TCRdb passed the PCR reads through MiXCR, listing each CDR3 protein once. The top ten clones hold roughly 27% of a sample with about 900,000 distinct CDR3 sequences, about 29% of them seen once. The material was PBMCs, mostly from graft donor cells, obtained 360 days after TCRalphabeta/CD19-depleted stem cell transplant. The source of this sequence is a boy less than two years old who had a stem cell transplant for SCID, so the T cells may come from the graft donor. The chain is built from TRBV5-1 and TRBJ2-5; D gene uncertain. The CDR3 DNA reads as TGCGCCAGCAGCTGGCGGCCGAATACAGAAGAGACCCAGTACTTC. Its translation: CASSWRPNTEETQYF.